The TCR beta chain described here comes from a study of blood T cells in healthy people across ages. Notes on the study in general: Strong correlation linked observed beta diversity and percent naive T cells. Both higher diversity and more naive CD4+ cells marked long-lived donors when set against aged donors.

A sample-barcoded 5' primer and a J-beta primer mix were used in a second PCR of roughly 7 to 11 cycles. Per sample, CDR3-containing paired-end reads numbered at least 2.5 million. TCRdb called the 5' RACE reads again in MiXCR, with one record for every CDR3 protein. The table includes hundreds of thousands of distinct CDR3 sequences, around 45% detected once. Total RNA, at least 5 micrograms per sample, was extracted from PBMCs. With regard to this clonotype: Its antigen is not known.

The sequenced sample was blood. This TCR was sampled from a man in his 60s in good health.

The CDR3 DNA follows: TGTGCCAGCAGCGTGTCAGGGGCAAATTCACCCCTCCACTTT. Translation: CASSVSGANSPLHF. The chain employs TRBV9 and TRBJ1-6; possible D gene TRBD1, 6 bases. Trimming took off 2 bases at V and 7 bases at J, with 10 bases between the two ends. Germline CDR1 reads SGDLS; CDR2 reads YYNGEE. The CDR3 loop spans 14 amino acids.